What follows are 21 T cell receptor beta chains derived from one specimen sequenced in a study of T cells after posttransplantation cyclophosphamide. Sequencing used immunoSEQ multiplex PCR; TCRdb keeps in-frame clones, though not all of them. The sample has about 32,000 clones, more than 85% seen once. The naive gate required viable CD3+CD4+ or CD3+CD8+ cells with CCR7+CD45RA+CD45RO-CD95-CD27+CD28+ phenotype. Sequenced sample: naive CD4+ T cells sorted from blood. These receptors were taken from a man between 25 and 39 years old in good health and a related stem cell transplant donor.

The V and J genes are TRBV28 and TRBJ1-1, with TRBD1 matching over 10 bases. Germline V gene sequence: CDR1 MDHEN, CDR2 SYDVKM. The CDR3 is 15 amino acids. Trimming took 7 bases from V and 5 from J; bases not matched to a gene: 10. The CDR3 loop reads CASTLDRGPSTEAFF. CDR3 sequence (DNA): TGTGCCAGCACCCTTGACAGGGGGCCGAGTACTGAAGCTTTCTTT.

The chain couples TRBV5-1 to TRBJ2-5; 7 bases align to TRBD2. CDR1 SGHRS and CDR2 YFSETQ come from the germline V gene. CDR3 size: 14 residues. The ends lost 0 bases at V and 10 bases at J; junction bases unmatched: 9. For the CDR3, the DNA is TGCGCCAGCAGCTTGGCAGGGCCCAGGGAGGGCCAGTACTTC. Translated, it gives CASSLAGPREGQYF.

In DNA, the CDR3 is TGTGCCAGCGGGACAGGGCAGGAGCAGTACTTC. This gives the protein CASGTGQEQYF. This chain uses TRBV9 with TRBJ2-7; TRBD1 matches 9 bases. CDR1 is SGDLS, CDR2 YYNGEE, per germline. J gave up 7 bases and V 7 bases, and 3 bases lay outside the gene matches. This CDR3 contains 11 residues.

The V gene is TRBV5-1, the J gene TRBJ1-1; 7 nucleotides agree with TRBD1. The length of the CDR3 is 13 residues. J was trimmed by 3 bases and V by 8 bases; bases with no gene match: 7. CDR1 and CDR2 from the germline V gene are SGHRS and YFSETQ. CDR3 region: CASKIRGDTEAFF. The CDR3 DNA reads as TGCGCCAGTAAGATCAGGGGGGACACTGAAGCTTTCTTT.

The chain uses TRBV6-5 and TRBJ2-5; TRBD1 aligns across 7 bases. The DNA end favors TRBJ2-7, so the J call may be wrong. CDR1 and CDR2 (germline): MNHEY, SVGAGI. This CDR3 has 13 amino acids. The CDR3 sequence is CASSYTGAYEQYF. CDR3 bases: TGTGCCAGCAGTTACACAGGGGCCTACGAGCAGTACTTC.

The CDR3 protein is CASSLGQKVFF. DNA of the CDR3: TGTGCCAGCAGCTTAGGGCAGAAAGTCTTCTTT. V usage is TRBV7-2 and J usage is TRBJ1-1; D is unresolved. The CDR3 has 11 amino acids. Germline loops: CDR1 SGHTA, CDR2 FQGNSA. V lost 1 base and J lost 14, with 11 bases in between.

The chain has TRBV7-2 and TRBJ1-2, with D hard to call. The CDR3 spans 16 residues. The V end was cut by 1 base, the J end by 2 bases, with 14 bases between. The germline CDR1 and CDR2 sequences are SGHTA and FQGNSA. The CDR3: CASSLDYSRMNYGYTF. The CDR3 bases are TGTGCCAGCAGCTTAGATTACTCGAGAATGAACTATGGCTACACCTTC.

The chain carries TRBV7-6 and TRBJ1-5; 7 bases map to TRBD1. The CDR3 consists of 15 residues. Looked up from germline, CDR1 is SGHVS and CDR2 is FNYEAQ. J was trimmed by 4 bases and V by 6 bases; bases with no gene match: 9. This CDR3 reads CASRFGTDLNQPQHF. The CDR3 coding sequence is TGTGCCAGCAGGTTTGGGACAGACCTAAATCAGCCCCAGCATTTT.

This sequence joins TRBV4-2 and TRBJ2-7, with D unclear. Trimming cost V 1 base and J 0 bases, with 7 bases left between them. The CDR3 is made up of 14 amino acids. Germline CDR1 and CDR2: LGHNA and YNFKEQ. This CDR3 is CASSQVKSSYEQYF. The CDR3 DNA is TGTGCCAGCAGCCAAGTGAAGAGCTCCTACGAGCAGTACTTC.

The chain links TRBV6-5 to TRBJ1-3; no clear D. In germline, CDR1 is MNHEY, CDR2 SVGAGI. CDR3 length equals 14 residues. V shed 7 bases and J shed 2 bases, with 12 bases lying between them. CDR3 DNA: TGTGCCAGCACCTACGGGGTTCCTGGAAACACCATATATTTT. It yields the protein CASTYGVPGNTIYF.

The chain has TRBV28 and TRBJ1-1; D not certain. The CDR3 runs to 12 residues. CDR1 is MDHEN, CDR2 SYDVKM, per germline. Trimming shortened V by 7 bases and J by 3 bases, and 9 bases separated the two germline ends. The CDR3 reads CASTHSDTEAFF. The CDR3, as DNA: TGTGCCAGCACCCACTCGGACACTGAAGCTTTCTTT.

J is TRBJ1-4 and V is TRBV9; D not resolved. Trimming took off 0 bases at V and 11 bases at J, with 14 bases between the two ends. Germline V gene data show CDR1 as SGDLS and CDR2 as YYNGEE. The CDR3 totals 14 residues. CDR3 amino acids: CASSVADTGKKLFF. The CDR3 nucleotides read TGTGCCAGCAGCGTAGCTGACACGGGGAAGAAACTGTTTTTT.

This chain connects TRBV5-6 to TRBJ1-1; D gene uncertain. V was cut by 4 bases and J by 4 bases, with 11 bases left in between. Germline CDR1 reads SGHDT; CDR2 reads YYEEEE. This CDR3 is built from 13 residues. CDR3: CASSLQRGTEAFF. The DNA for the CDR3 is TGTGCCAGCAGCCTACAGCGGGGCACTGAAGCTTTCTTT.

The gene calls are TRBV6-5 and TRBJ2-2, with D perhaps matching TRBD1 (6 bases). The CDR3 runs 14 residues. Trimming left V 5 bases short and J 4 bases short, with 11 bases between. Germline CDR1 reads MNHEY; CDR2 reads SVGAGI. CDR3 sequence (DNA): TGTGCCAGCAGTCCAAACAGGGTCACCGGGGAGCTGTTTTTT. Translation: CASSPNRVTGELFF.

V and J are TRBV2 and TRBJ2-1; TRBD1 aligns across 11 bases. J lost 4 bases, V lost 6 bases, and 2 bases had no gene match. This CDR3 is built from 14 residues. Germline V gives CDR1 SNHLY, CDR2 FYNNEI. CDR3 amino acids: CASSGTGGYNEQFF. CDR3 bases: TGTGCCAGCAGCGGGACAGGGGGATACAATGAGCAGTTCTTC.

The gene calls are TRBV5-6 and TRBJ1-1; D remains unclear. V lost 3 bases, J lost 11 bases, and 29 bases lay in between. CDR1 and CDR2 from the germline V gene are SGHDT and YYEEEE. This CDR3 has 17 amino acids. The CDR3 bases are TGTGCCAGCAGCTCAAGGATGCTTATTAGAGTCGGGGTTGAGGCTTTCTTT. Amino acid sequence: CASSSRMLIRVGVEAFF.

The V gene is TRBV9, the J gene TRBJ2-7, with 8 nucleotides matching TRBD1. The CDR3 has 15 amino acids. Germline V CDR1 and CDR2: SGDLS, YYNGEE. V shed 4 bases, J shed 3 bases, and the junction held 9 bases outside the gene matches. This CDR3 is CASSPRTGTLYEQYF. As DNA, the CDR3 is TGTGCCAGCAGCCCCAGGACAGGGACTCTCTACGAGCAGTACTTC.

The chain combines TRBV6-4 with TRBJ1-1; D not resolved. Germline values: CDR1 MRHNA, CDR2 SNTAGT. V lost 0 bases to trimming and J lost 0 bases, with 5 bases between them. The CDR3 runs to 14 residues. The CDR3 region has the DNA TGTGCCAGCAGTGACTCAGGAGTGAACACTGAAGCTTTCTTT. Its protein product is CASSDSGVNTEAFF.

The table lists this clone with a count of one. The J gene is TRBJ2-2, the V gene TRBV7-3; 7 bases map to TRBD2. V lost 4 bases and J lost 7; bases outside the gene matches: 9. Per germline, CDR1 SGHTA and CDR2 FQGTGA. This CDR3 has 15 residues. The CDR3: CASSSPGRGGGELFF. In DNA, the CDR3 is TGTGCCAGCAGCTCTCCGGGGAGGGGTGGCGGGGAGCTGTTTTTT.

The CDR3 spells CASSRGQASNQPQHF. The DNA of the CDR3 is TGTGCCAGTAGTAGAGGGCAGGCTAGCAATCAGCCCCAGCATTTT. The chain uses TRBV19 and TRBJ1-5; D ambiguous. The germline V and J ends were trimmed by 4 bases and 0 bases, with 10 bases remaining between them. Per germline, CDR1 LNHDA and CDR2 SQIVND (reference sequence). The CDR3 length is 15 residues.

J is TRBJ2-7 and V is TRBV15, with 7 bases aligning to TRBD2. V lost 0 bases and J lost 3; bases outside the gene matches: 2. The CDR3 runs to 14 residues. Germline values: CDR1 LNHNV, CDR2 YYDKDF (reference sequence). CDR3 sequence: CATSREGGVYEQYF. CDR3 in DNA: TGTGCCACCAGCAGAGAGGGGGGGGTCTACGAGCAGTACTTC.